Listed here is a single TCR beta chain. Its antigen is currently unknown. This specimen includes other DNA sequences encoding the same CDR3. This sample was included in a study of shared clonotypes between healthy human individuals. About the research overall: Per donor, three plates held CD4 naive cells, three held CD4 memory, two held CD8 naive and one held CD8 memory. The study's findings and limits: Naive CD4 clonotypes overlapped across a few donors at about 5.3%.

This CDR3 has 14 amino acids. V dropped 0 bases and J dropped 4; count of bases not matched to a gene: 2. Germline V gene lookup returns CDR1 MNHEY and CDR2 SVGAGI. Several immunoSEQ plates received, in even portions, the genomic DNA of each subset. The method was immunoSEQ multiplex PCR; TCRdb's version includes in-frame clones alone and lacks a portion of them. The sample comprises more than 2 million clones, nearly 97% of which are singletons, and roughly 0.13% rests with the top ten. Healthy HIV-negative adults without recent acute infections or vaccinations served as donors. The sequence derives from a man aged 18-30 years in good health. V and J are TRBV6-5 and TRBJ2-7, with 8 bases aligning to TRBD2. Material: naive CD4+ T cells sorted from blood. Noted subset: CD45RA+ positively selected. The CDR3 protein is CASSYSSGGYEQYF. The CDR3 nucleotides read TGTGCCAGCAGTTACTCCTCGGGAGGGTACGAGCAGTACTTC.